This TCR beta chain is drawn from a study of identical twins. The study, taken as a whole, reports: Invariant MAIT and iNKT cells are populations that could partly confound zero-insertion analyses. Beta clonotypes that were abundant in cord blood contained fewer insertions, a pattern absent from memory repertoires. Excess sharing by twins proved weaker in beta out-of-frame sequences.

Per the germline V gene, CDR1 is LNHNV and CDR2 is YYDKDF (reference sequence). This CDR3 has 13 residues. Trimming pared 0 bases from V and 8 bases from J, leaving 7 bases between. This clonotype has just a few counts. Its target is not known. Each cDNA held unique molecular identifiers, and template switching gave it a universal primer site. One entry per CDR3 protein, called by TCRdb with MiXCR from the 5' RACE reads. The sample lists fewer than 550,000 distinct CDR3 sequences, 13% to 15% occurring once. This sample also belongs to another study, concerning yellow fever vaccine responses in identical twins.

This TCR derives from a woman aged 18-30 years in good health. This chain links TRBV15 with TRBJ1-4; D is ambiguous. Sequences were obtained from CD4+ T cells sorted from blood. This CDR3 is CATSRDGQEKLFF. CDR3 bases: TGTGCCACCAGCAGAGATGGGCAAGAAAAACTGTTTTTT.